A selection of T cell receptor beta chains follows, all from one sample in a study of T cell responses to AZD1222 COVID-19 vaccine. Here immunoSEQ multiplex PCR was the method, and the copy in TCRdb shows in-frame clones only, minus some. The data hold around 35,000 clones, with approximately 86% observed a single time. The sequences come from peripheral blood, collected on day 0 of AZD1222 vaccination. These TCRs come from an adult in good health. Both conserved end residues are part of each CDR3. Fields, in order: clone size, V gene, D gene, J gene, CDR3 DNA, CDR3 protein. The D gene is left open where the match is weak. Some rows have no size entry. The others give once, few or many, or a class for an expanded clone.

clone_size: NA; v_call: TRBV27; d_call: TRBD1; j_call: TRBJ2-1; cdr3_nt: TGTGCCAGCAGTCCCAGTCCAGGACAGGTGTACAATGAGCAGTTCTTC; cdr3_aa: CASSPSPGQVYNEQFF
clone_size: NA; v_call: TRBV7-3; d_call: TRBD2; j_call: TRBJ2-3; cdr3_nt: TGTGCCAGCAGCGCGACCGGGACAGGACTTAGCGGGGGGAACACAGATACGCAGTATTTT; cdr3_aa: CASSATGTGLSGGNTDTQYF
clone_size: NA; v_call: TRBV19; d_call: TRBD1; j_call: TRBJ1-2; cdr3_nt: TGTGCCAGTAGCCTTCGGACAGGGGGCCATGGCTACACCTTC; cdr3_aa: CASSLRTGGHGYTF
clone_size: few; v_call: TRBV4-2; d_call: TRBD2; j_call: TRBJ2-5; cdr3_nt: TGTGCCAGCAGCCAAGAGCGGGGGGGCCAAGAGACCCAGTACTTC; cdr3_aa: CASSQERGGQETQYF
clone_size: NA; v_call: TRBV4-1; d_call: TRBD1; j_call: TRBJ2-1; cdr3_nt: TGCGCCAGCAGCCGGACAGGGAGCTACAATGAGCAGTTCTTC; cdr3_aa: CASSRTGSYNEQFF
clone_size: once; v_call: TRBV14; d_call: TRBD1; j_call: TRBJ2-6; cdr3_nt: TGTGCCAGCAGCCGGTCGGGACAGGGGTTAACAGGGGCCAACGTCCTGACTTTC; cdr3_aa: CASSRSGQGLTGANVLTF
clone_size: NA; v_call: TRBV5-4; d_call: TRBD1; j_call: TRBJ2-2; cdr3_nt: TGTGCCAGTAGACAGGGGTCGAACACCGGGGAGCTGTTTTTT; cdr3_aa: CASRQGSNTGELFF
clone_size: NA; v_call: TRBV6-5; d_call: NA; j_call: TRBJ2-5; cdr3_nt: TGTGCCAGCAGACATACCGGGACCAGTCGTGAGACCCAGTACTTC; cdr3_aa: CASRHTGTSRETQYF
clone_size: NA; v_call: TRBV30; d_call: NA; j_call: TRBJ1-2; cdr3_nt: TGTGCCGGACACGAGGGGGGACGCGACTATGGCTACACCTTC; cdr3_aa: CAGHEGGRDYGYTF
clone_size: NA; v_call: TRBV10-3; d_call: NA; j_call: TRBJ1-2; cdr3_nt: TGTGCCATCAGTGTCAATCCGGGGGCTGGCGGCTACACCTTC; cdr3_aa: CAISVNPGAGGYTF
clone_size: NA; v_call: TRBV29-1; d_call: NA; j_call: TRBJ1-2; cdr3_nt: TGCAGCGTTGTTAGCAGGGAAGTCTATGGCTACACCTTC; cdr3_aa: CSVVSREVYGYTF
clone_size: NA; v_call: TRBV7-8; d_call: TRBD1; j_call: TRBJ1-2; cdr3_nt: TGTGCCAGCAGCTTAGCGTCCCAGGGACAGGGGGATGGCTACACCTTC; cdr3_aa: CASSLASQGQGDGYTF
clone_size: NA; v_call: TRBV27; d_call: TRBD2; j_call: TRBJ2-7; cdr3_nt: TGTGCCAGCAGTTCACTAGCGGGACCGCCCTACGAGCAGTACTTC; cdr3_aa: CASSSLAGPPYEQYF
clone_size: NA; v_call: TRBV6-1; d_call: TRBD2; j_call: TRBJ2-3; cdr3_nt: TGTGCCAGCAGTGAACTAGCGGGGGGGCAGTATTTT; cdr3_aa: CASSELAGGQYF
clone_size: NA; v_call: TRBV3-1/TRBV3-2; d_call: NA; j_call: TRBJ1-1; cdr3_nt: TGTGCCAGCAGCCAAGGCTCGGGGGGGGACACTGAAGCTTTCTTT; cdr3_aa: CASSQGSGGDTEAFF
clone_size: NA; v_call: TRBV11-2; d_call: NA; j_call: TRBJ1-2; cdr3_nt: TGTGCCAGCAGGGGGGCAGGGGAATATGGCTACACCTTC; cdr3_aa: CASRGAGEYGYTF
clone_size: few; v_call: TRBV5-4; d_call: NA; j_call: TRBJ1-1; cdr3_nt: TGTGCCAGCCTATTAAAGGGGAACACTGAAGCTTTCTTT; cdr3_aa: CASLLKGNTEAFF
clone_size: once; v_call: TRBV13; d_call: TRBD2; j_call: TRBJ2-1; cdr3_nt: TGTGCCGCAAGGACTAGCGGGGTTAGTGAGCAGTTCTTC; cdr3_aa: CAARTSGVSEQFF
clone_size: NA; v_call: TRBV9; d_call: NA; j_call: TRBJ1-5; cdr3_nt: TGTGCCAGCAGCCCCCCCGGGGTCGAGAGCAATCAGCCCCAGCATTTT; cdr3_aa: CASSPPGVESNQPQHF
clone_size: few; v_call: TRBV28; d_call: NA; j_call: TRBJ1-3; cdr3_nt: TGTGCCAGCAGTTTATACCGTTCGGGAAACACCATATATTTT; cdr3_aa: CASSLYRSGNTIYF
clone_size: NA; v_call: TRBV27; d_call: NA; j_call: TRBJ1-1; cdr3_nt: TGTGCCAGCAGTTTCCAGGGGAGGACTGAAGCTTTCTTT; cdr3_aa: CASSFQGRTEAFF
clone_size: once; v_call: TRBV11-3; d_call: TRBD1; j_call: TRBJ2-1; cdr3_nt: TGTGCCAGCAGCGCGAGACAGGGGGCTTCCAATGAGCAGTTCTTC; cdr3_aa: CASSARQGASNEQFF
clone_size: NA; v_call: TRBV2; d_call: NA; j_call: TRBJ2-2; cdr3_nt: TGTGCCAGCAGTGAAAGACGGGAGAGCTGGGAGCTGTTTTTT; cdr3_aa: CASSERRESWELFF
clone_size: NA; v_call: TRBV30; d_call: NA; j_call: TRBJ1-6; cdr3_nt: TGTGCCTGGAGTCCGAATACAGGTGCCTTGGGTTCACCCCTCCACTTT; cdr3_aa: CAWSPNTGALGSPLHF
clone_size: few; v_call: TRBV7-9; d_call: NA; j_call: TRBJ2-1; cdr3_nt: TGTGCCAGCAGCGGGGAGGGGGTGCAGTTCTTC; cdr3_aa: CASSGEGVQFF
clone_size: NA; v_call: TRBV19; d_call: NA; j_call: TRBJ2-3; cdr3_nt: TGTGCCAGTAGTATTTCGGGGGCCGGTGCAGATACGCAGTATTTT; cdr3_aa: CASSISGAGADTQYF
clone_size: NA; v_call: TRBV6-5; d_call: NA; j_call: TRBJ1-3; cdr3_nt: TGTGCCAGCAGGACCGGAGGCACCATATATTTT; cdr3_aa: CASRTGGTIYF
clone_size: NA; v_call: TRBV29-1; d_call: NA; j_call: TRBJ2-5; cdr3_nt: TGCAGCGTTTGGGGTACCCAAGAGACCCAGTACTTC; cdr3_aa: CSVWGTQETQYF
clone_size: few; v_call: TRBV24-1; d_call: NA; j_call: TRBJ2-2; cdr3_nt: TGTGCCACCAGTGATTTTGGTGCGCCGAACACCGGGGAGCTGTTTTTT; cdr3_aa: CATSDFGAPNTGELFF
clone_size: NA; v_call: TRBV28; d_call: NA; j_call: TRBJ1-2; cdr3_nt: TGTGCCAGCAGGCCAGAGGGGTACTATGGCTACACCTTC; cdr3_aa: CASRPEGYYGYTF
clone_size: NA; v_call: TRBV19; d_call: TRBD1; j_call: TRBJ1-2; cdr3_nt: TGTGCCAGTAGTATCTGGACAGGGAACTATGGCTACACCTTC; cdr3_aa: CASSIWTGNYGYTF
clone_size: NA; v_call: TRBV13; d_call: NA; j_call: TRBJ1-5; cdr3_nt: TGTGCCAGCAGCTTAAGGCTGCAGCCCAATCAGCCCCAGCATTTT; cdr3_aa: CASSLRLQPNQPQHF
clone_size: NA; v_call: TRBV15; d_call: NA; j_call: TRBJ1-2; cdr3_nt: TGTGCCACCAGCAGCCCAACCTGGTATGGCTACACCTTC; cdr3_aa: CATSSPTWYGYTF
clone_size: NA; v_call: TRBV19; d_call: NA; j_call: TRBJ1-2; cdr3_nt: TGTGCCAGTAGTATTTCTGGGATTAACTATGGCTACACCTTC; cdr3_aa: CASSISGINYGYTF
clone_size: NA; v_call: TRBV20-1; d_call: NA; j_call: TRBJ2-1; cdr3_nt: TGCAGTGCTCCGCGGTACAATGAGCAGTTCTTC; cdr3_aa: CSAPRYNEQFF
clone_size: NA; v_call: TRBV7-6; d_call: NA; j_call: TRBJ1-1; cdr3_nt: TGTGCCAGCAGCTTATCGGGGTTTGGAAGTGCTTTCTTT; cdr3_aa: CASSLSGFGSAFF
clone_size: once; v_call: TRBV28; d_call: TRBD2; j_call: TRBJ2-3; cdr3_nt: TGTGCCAGCAGTTTGGGACTAGCGGAGCTCACAGATACGCAGTATTTT; cdr3_aa: CASSLGLAELTDTQYF
clone_size: NA; v_call: TRBV25-1; d_call: NA; j_call: TRBJ2-7; cdr3_nt: TGTGCCAGCGGAGACAAATTTTACGAGCAGTACTTC; cdr3_aa: CASGDKFYEQYF
clone_size: NA; v_call: TRBV6-5; d_call: NA; j_call: TRBJ1-4; cdr3_nt: TGTGCCAGCAGTTACTCCTGGGAGGGTGAAAAACTGTTTTTT; cdr3_aa: CASSYSWEGEKLFF
clone_size: NA; v_call: TRBV5-1; d_call: NA; j_call: TRBJ2-5; cdr3_nt: TGCGCCAGCAGCTTGGTCTGGGGGCAGGGAGAGACCCAGTACTTC; cdr3_aa: CASSLVWGQGETQYF
clone_size: NA; v_call: TRBV27; d_call: NA; j_call: TRBJ2-3; cdr3_nt: TGTGCCAGCAGTTTGTACCCGGGGGCAGATACGCAGTATTTT; cdr3_aa: CASSLYPGADTQYF
clone_size: NA; v_call: TRBV14; d_call: NA; j_call: TRBJ2-4; cdr3_nt: TGTGCCAGCAGCCAAGACCAGGCTATTCAGTACTTC; cdr3_aa: CASSQDQAIQYF
clone_size: NA; v_call: TRBV28; d_call: NA; j_call: TRBJ1-1; cdr3_nt: TGTGCCAGCAGTACGACAGTGAACACTGAAGCTTTCTTT; cdr3_aa: CASSTTVNTEAFF
clone_size: few; v_call: TRBV29-1; d_call: NA; j_call: TRBJ2-7; cdr3_nt: TGCAGCGTTGAAGGGTCGGAACAGACGGGTTACGAGCAGTACTTC; cdr3_aa: CSVEGSEQTGYEQYF
clone_size: NA; v_call: TRBV6-1; d_call: NA; j_call: TRBJ1-2; cdr3_nt: TGTGCCAGCAGTGAAGTTGAGGGGGGAGGCTACACCTTC; cdr3_aa: CASSEVEGGGYTF
clone_size: few; v_call: TRBV19; d_call: TRBD1; j_call: TRBJ2-2; cdr3_nt: TGTGCCAGTAGTATAGATCCAGGGACAGGGAGGACCGGGGAGCTGTTTTTT; cdr3_aa: CASSIDPGTGRTGELFF
clone_size: NA; v_call: TRBV5-8; d_call: TRBD1; j_call: TRBJ1-4; cdr3_nt: TGTGCCAGCACCATGGGACAGTGGGTCGAAAAACTGTTTTTT; cdr3_aa: CASTMGQWVEKLFF
clone_size: NA; v_call: TRBV18; d_call: TRBD2; j_call: TRBJ2-1; cdr3_nt: TGTGCCAGCTCACGGGGACTAGCGGGCGAGTACAATGAGCAGTTCTTC; cdr3_aa: CASSRGLAGEYNEQFF
clone_size: NA; v_call: TRBV5-1; d_call: NA; j_call: TRBJ2-5; cdr3_nt: TGCGCCAGCAGCTTTCCCGAAGAGACCCAGTACTTC; cdr3_aa: CASSFPEETQYF
clone_size: NA; v_call: TRBV29-1; d_call: TRBD1; j_call: TRBJ1-1; cdr3_nt: TGCAGCGGGCGGACAGGGAGCGGCACTGAAGCTTTCTTT; cdr3_aa: CSGRTGSGTEAFF
clone_size: NA; v_call: TRBV19; d_call: TRBD1; j_call: TRBJ1-2; cdr3_nt: TGTGCCAGTAGTCCTGGACAGGGGCGAACCTACACCTTC; cdr3_aa: CASSPGQGRTYTF
clone_size: NA; v_call: TRBV25-1; d_call: NA; j_call: TRBJ2-1; cdr3_nt: TGTGCCAGCAGTGACTGGGGACACGGTGCGGACAATGAGCAGTTCTTC; cdr3_aa: CASSDWGHGADNEQFF
clone_size: NA; v_call: TRBV7-8; d_call: NA; j_call: TRBJ1-1; cdr3_nt: TGTGCCAGCAGCCCCAGGGATAAGAACACTGAAGCTTTCTTT; cdr3_aa: CASSPRDKNTEAFF
clone_size: NA; v_call: TRBV7-2; d_call: TRBD1; j_call: TRBJ1-2; cdr3_nt: TGTGCCAGCAGCTTAGGAGGGGGCAGTCACGTCTATGGCTACACCTTC; cdr3_aa: CASSLGGGSHVYGYTF
clone_size: NA; v_call: TRBV5-8; d_call: NA; j_call: TRBJ2-5; cdr3_nt: TGTGCCAGCAGCGCTGACAGGAAAGAGACCCAGTACTTC; cdr3_aa: CASSADRKETQYF
clone_size: NA; v_call: TRBV10-3; d_call: TRBD1; j_call: TRBJ2-3; cdr3_nt: TGTGCCATCAGTGGAACCGGGACAGGGGTTGGCACAGATACGCAGTATTTT; cdr3_aa: CAISGTGTGVGTDTQYF
clone_size: NA; v_call: TRBV5-6; d_call: NA; j_call: TRBJ1-3; cdr3_nt: TGTGCCAGCAGCTTCCGGGGTCCGAACACCATATATTTT; cdr3_aa: CASSFRGPNTIYF
clone_size: NA; v_call: TRBV5-5; d_call: TRBD2; j_call: TRBJ2-1; cdr3_nt: TGTGCCAGCAGCTCAACCGTAGCGGGCCGCTCCTACAATGAGCAGTTCTTC; cdr3_aa: CASSSTVAGRSYNEQFF
clone_size: few; v_call: TRBV27; d_call: NA; j_call: TRBJ1-4; cdr3_nt: TGTGCCAGCAGTCCCTACAGGCAAGGGGGAAAACTGTTTTTT; cdr3_aa: CASSPYRQGGKLFF
clone_size: NA; v_call: TRBV7-2; d_call: NA; j_call: TRBJ2-1; cdr3_nt: TGTGCCAGCAGCTTTACGATTGATCGCCACAATGAGCAGTTCTTC; cdr3_aa: CASSFTIDRHNEQFF